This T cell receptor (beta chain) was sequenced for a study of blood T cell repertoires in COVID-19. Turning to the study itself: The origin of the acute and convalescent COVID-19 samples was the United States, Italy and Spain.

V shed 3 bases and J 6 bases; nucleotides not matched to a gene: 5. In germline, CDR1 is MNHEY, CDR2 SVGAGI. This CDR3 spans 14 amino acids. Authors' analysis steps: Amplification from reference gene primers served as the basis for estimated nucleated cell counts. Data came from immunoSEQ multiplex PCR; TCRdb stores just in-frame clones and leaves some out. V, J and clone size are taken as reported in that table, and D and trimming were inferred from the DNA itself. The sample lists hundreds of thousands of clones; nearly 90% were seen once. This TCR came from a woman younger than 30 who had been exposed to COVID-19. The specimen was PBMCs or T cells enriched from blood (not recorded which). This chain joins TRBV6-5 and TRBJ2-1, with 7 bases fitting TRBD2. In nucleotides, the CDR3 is TGTGCCAGCAGTTATGGGAGGGGTGTCAATGAGCAGTTCTTC. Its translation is CASSYGRGVNEQFF.